These 21 T cell receptor beta chains came from one sample sequenced in a study of post-analysis software for immune sequencing data. General study points: In patients, TRBV5-6, TRBV5-1 and TRBV20-1 belonged to roughly five TRBV segments found more frequently than in controls.

The antigens these receptors bind are not known. Built from TCR beta cDNA, the libraries had unique molecular identifiers in them. One entry per CDR3 protein results from TCRdb running MiXCR on the PCR reads. The repertoire holds hundreds of thousands of distinct CDR3 sequences, with 53% as singletons. Input material: blood. Receptors were obtained from a girl aged 10 to 17 with multiple sclerosis.

In this sample, this clonotype turned up a few times. The chain has TRBV7-2 and TRBJ2-4, with D maybe TRBD1 (5 bases). Germline V gene sequence: CDR1 SGHTA, CDR2 FQGNSA. The ends were cut back, 5 bases at V and 15 bases at J, with 17 bases in the middle. This CDR3 contains 12 residues. CDR3 amino acids: CASSRTDTLRYF. CDR3 coding DNA: TGTGCCAGCAGCCGGACGGACACTCTACGGTACTTC.

This clonotype showed up just a few times. J is TRBJ2-7 and V is TRBV2; 9 bases are a match to TRBD1. Germline V lookup: CDR1 SNHLY, CDR2 FYNNEI. CDR3 length: 14 residues. J lost 6 bases, V lost 1 base, and 4 bases had no gene match. The CDR3 here is CASSEGTGVPEQYF. CDR3 nucleotide sequence: TGTGCCAGCAGTGAAGGGACAGGGGTCCCCGAGCAGTACTTC.

The V gene is TRBV13, the J gene TRBJ2-1; TRBD2 matches 9 bases. CDR3 size: 14 residues. V lost 5 bases and J lost 5; bases outside the gene matches: 4. The V gene's germline CDR1 is PRHDT and CDR2 FYEKMQ (reference sequence). The CDR3, as DNA: TGTGCCAGCAGCGGGACTAGCAGGAACAATGAGCAGTTCTTC. This encodes CASSGTSRNNEQFF.

This clonotype occurred a few times. This rearrangement joins TRBV20-1 to TRBJ2-3; 12 bases agree with TRBD2. V was pared by 4 bases and J by 1 base, with 0 bases of the junction left unmatched. The CDR3 runs 14 residues. CDR1 DFQATT and CDR2 SNEGSKA come from the germline V gene (reference sequence). Here the CDR3 DNA reads TGCAGTGCTACTAGCGGGGGGGGCACAGATACGCAGTATTTT. It yields the protein CSATSGGGTDTQYF.

The CDR3 DNA reads as TGTGCCAGCAGCTCTACGGGACTAGCGGGAGGGGGGCAGTTCTTC. This gives the protein CASSSTGLAGGGQFF. This chain joins TRBV7-9 and TRBJ2-1; 16 bases are a match to TRBD2. Per the germline V gene, CDR1 is SEHNR and CDR2 is FQNEAQ (reference sequence). This CDR3 region has 15 residues. The V segment lost 4 bases and the J segment 12 bases; nucleotides outside the gene matches: 6.

The chain is built from TRBV29-1 and TRBJ1-2; D is possibly TRBD1 (5 bases). V was pared by 4 bases and J by 4 bases, with 13 bases between. The CDR3 covers 13 residues. Germline V gene lookup returns CDR1 SQVTM and CDR2 ANQGSEA. In DNA form, the CDR3 reads TGCAGCGTTGCGGCCAGGGACCTCTATGGCTACACCTTC. Residues: CSVAARDLYGYTF.

This rearrangement joins TRBV3-1 to TRBJ2-5; 8 nucleotides line up with TRBD1. V lost 3 bases to trimming and J lost 5 bases; unmatched junction nucleotides: 5. Per the germline V gene, CDR1 is LGHDT and CDR2 is YNNKEL (reference sequence). The CDR3 consists of 14 residues. CDR3: CASSQRQGRETQYF. The DNA for the CDR3 is TGTGCCAGCAGCCAGAGACAGGGGCGCGAGACCCAGTACTTC.

In this sample, this clonotype turned up a few times. The gene calls are TRBV11-2 and TRBJ2-4; TRBD2 might be the D (5 bases). The DNA end favors TRBJ2-7, so the J call may be wrong. Germline loops: CDR1 SGHAT, CDR2 FQNNGV. The CDR3 has 15 amino acids. CDR3 in amino acids: CASSSHPYGVGEQYF. CDR3 DNA sequence: TGTGCCAGCAGCTCCCACCCGTACGGGGTCGGCGAGCAGTACTTC.

The chain uses TRBV12-3 or TRBV12-4 and TRBJ2-7; D possibly matches TRBD1 or TRBD2 (5 bases each). This CDR3 has 14 residues. Trimming removed 4 bases at V and 1 base at J, with 11 bases between. DNA for the CDR3: TGTGCCAGCAGTTCCGGGGCCTATTCCTACGAGCAGTACTTC. It translates to CASSSGAYSYEQYF.

This clonotype turned up a few times. V and J are TRBV29-1 and TRBJ1-5, with D possibly being TRBD1 (6 bases). Germline loops: CDR1 SQVTM, CDR2 ANQGSEA. The CDR3 loop spans 14 amino acids. Trimming shortened V by 4 bases and J by 3 bases, and 13 bases separated the two germline ends. CDR3 coding DNA: TGCAGCGTTGGAGAAACAGGGACCAATCAGCCCCAGCATTTT. It specifies CSVGETGTNQPQHF. Complete variable domain (other parts from reference TRBV29-1 and TRBJ1-5): SAVISQKPSRDICQRGTSLTIQCQVDSQVTMMFWYRQQPGQSLTLIATANQGSEATYESGFVIDKFPISRPNLTFSTLTVSNMSPEDSSIYLCSVGETGTNQPQHFGDGTRLSIL.

The CDR3 protein is CASHVQSPNNEQFF. DNA of the CDR3: TGCGCCAGCCATGTACAGAGTCCGAACAATGAGCAGTTCTTC. The gene calls are TRBV5-1 and TRBJ2-1; the D is unclear. CDR1 SGHRS and CDR2 YFSETQ come from the germline V gene. The CDR3 loop spans 14 amino acids. Deletions cut 7 bases from V and 5 bases from J, with 16 bases between. Together with reference TRBV5-1 and TRBJ2-1, the CDR3 gives the full variable domain: KAGVTQTPRYLIKTRGQQVTLSCSPISGHRSVSWYQQTPGQGLQFLFEYFSETQRNKGNFPGRFSGRQFSNSRSEMNVSTLELGDSALYLCASHVQSPNNEQFFGPGTRLTVL.

In this sample, this clonotype turned up a few times. The rearrangement links TRBV30 to TRBJ2-3, with TRBD2 matching over 13 bases. The CDR3 is 20 amino acids. V shed 7 bases and J 1 base; nucleotides not matched to a gene: 20. The V gene's germline CDR1 is GTSNPN and CDR2 SVGIG (reference sequence). CDR3 coding DNA: TGTGCCTACTCCAGGGGGATGACTAGCGGGGGGCGGTGGGGCACAGATACGCAGTATTTT. Residues: CAYSRGMTSGGRWGTDTQYF. The full variable domain, rest sourced from reference TRBV30 and TRBJ2-3, is SQTIHQWPATLVQPVGSPLSLECTVEGTSNPNLYWYRQAAGRGLQLLFYSVGIGQISSEVPQNLSASRPQDRQFILSSKKLLLSDSGFYLCAYSRGMTSGGRWGTDTQYFGPGTRLTVL.

This chain connects TRBV5-1 to TRBJ1-1; D not certain. Germline V lookup: CDR1 SGHRS, CDR2 YFSETQ. The CDR3 is 13 residues long. V was trimmed by 0 bases and J by 11 bases, leaving 14 bases between them. The CDR3 sequence: CASSLGVGIGAFF. Here the CDR3 DNA reads TGCGCCAGCAGCTTGGGGGTCGGGATTGGGGCTTTCTTT.

This clonotype has a handful of counts. The chain has TRBV20-1 and TRBJ2-7; TRBD2 agrees at 7 bases. The V segment lost 2 bases and the J segment 0 bases; nucleotides outside the gene matches: 7. The CDR3 contains 15 residues. In germline, CDR1 is DFQATT, CDR2 SNEGSKA (reference sequence). In DNA, the CDR3 is TGCAGTGCTAGACGGACTAGAACCGTCTCCTACGAGCAGTACTTC. Translating gives CSARRTRTVSYEQYF.

Here the CDR3 reads CASSEMATNYGYTF. The DNA for the CDR3 is TGTGCCAGCAGTGAAATGGCGACTAACTATGGCTACACCTTC. This chain links TRBV6-1 with TRBJ1-2; D remains unclear. Trimming took off 2 bases at V and 0 bases at J, with 7 bases between the two ends. The germline V gene encodes CDR1 MNHNS and CDR2 SASEGT. The CDR3 contains 14 residues.

CDR3 nucleotides: TGCAGCGTCGCCGGGACAGGGAAAAACATTCGGTACTTC. Encoded protein: CSVAGTGKNIRYF. This chain links TRBV29-1 with TRBJ2-7; 9 bases are a match to TRBD1. CDR3 length: 13 residues. V gave up 6 bases and J gave up 12 bases; unmatched junction bases: 15. Germline assignment: CDR1 SQVTM and CDR2 ANQGSEA.

The genes are TRBV5-5 and TRBJ1-2; D is unresolved. CDR1 SGHKS and CDR2 YYEKEE come from the germline V gene (reference sequence). Deletions cut 1 base from V and 5 bases from J, with 9 bases between. The CDR3 sequence is 13 residues long. The CDR3 loop is CASSLRPKYGYTF. The CDR3 coding sequence is TGTGCCAGCAGCTTGAGACCGAAGTATGGCTACACCTTC.

This clonotype showed up just a few times. The DNA of the CDR3 is TGCAGTGTATCCCGCACAGATACGCAGTATTTT. This gives the protein CSVSRTDTQYF. The rearrangement uses TRBV20-1 and TRBJ2-3; the D is unclear. The germline CDR1 and CDR2 sequences are DFQATT and SNEGSKA (reference sequence). The CDR3 runs to 11 residues. V lost 7 bases, J lost 1 base, and 6 bases lay in between.

V is TRBV19 and J is TRBJ2-3; possibly TRBD1 or TRBD2 for D (5 bases each). The germline CDR1 and CDR2 sequences are LNHDA and SQIVND (reference sequence). V was pared by 3 bases and J by 9 bases, with 13 bases between. This CDR3 region has 13 residues. The CDR3 bases are TGTGCCAGTAGTATGTTGGGGGTATCCACGCAGTATTTT. Translating gives CASSMLGVSTQYF.

This chain uses TRBV12-3 or TRBV12-4 with TRBJ2-5; tentatively, D is TRBD1 (5 bases). V lost 7 bases and J lost 1, with 19 bases in between. This CDR3 is built from 16 residues. CDR3 residues: CASTFGQGALQETQYF. CDR3 in DNA: TGTGCCAGCACTTTCGGCCAAGGGGCCCTCCAAGAGACCCAGTACTTC.

This chain joins TRBV5-1 and TRBJ2-3; D may be TRBD2 (6 bases). Looked up from germline, CDR1 is SGHRS and CDR2 is YFSETQ. Trimming cost V 1 base and J 8 bases, with 11 bases left between them. The CDR3 is 13 residues long. CDR3 sequence (DNA): TGCGCCAGCAGCTTGTCTTGGCGGGGTACGCAGTATTTT. It encodes CASSLSWRGTQYF.